The subject of this entry is one TCR beta chain. The CDR3 is 14 residues long. V was pared by 4 bases and J by 4 bases, with 7 bases of the junction left unmatched. Per the germline V gene, CDR1 is DFQATT and CDR2 is SNEGSKA (reference sequence). This record comes from a study of T cells after yellow fever vaccination. Via MiXCR, TCRdb re-called the 5' RACE reads, giving one row per CDR3 protein. This sample has about 160,000 distinct CDR3 sequences, with less than 9% found just once. The chain has TRBV20-1 and TRBJ2-5, with 9 bases aligning to TRBD1. Material: CD4+ T cells sorted from PBMCs, obtained 5 to 6 days after the first yellow fever vaccination. The TCR originated in a young man who received the YFV17D yellow fever vaccine. In DNA, the CDR3 is TGCAGTGCTACCCCCACAGGGGGCTCAGAGACCCAGTACTTC. It codes for CSATPTGGSETQYF.